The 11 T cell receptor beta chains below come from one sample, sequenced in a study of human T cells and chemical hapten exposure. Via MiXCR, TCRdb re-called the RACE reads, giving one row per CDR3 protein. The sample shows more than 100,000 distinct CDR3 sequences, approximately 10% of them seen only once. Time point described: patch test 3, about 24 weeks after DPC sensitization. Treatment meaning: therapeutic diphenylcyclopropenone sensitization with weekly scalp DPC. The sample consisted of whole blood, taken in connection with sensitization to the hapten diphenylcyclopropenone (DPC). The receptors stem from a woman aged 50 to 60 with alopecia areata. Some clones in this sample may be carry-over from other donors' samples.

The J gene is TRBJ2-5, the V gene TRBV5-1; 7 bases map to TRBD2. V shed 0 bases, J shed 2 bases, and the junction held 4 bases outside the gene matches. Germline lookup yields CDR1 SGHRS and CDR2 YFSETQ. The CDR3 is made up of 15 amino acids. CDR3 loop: CASSLGSSGQETQYF. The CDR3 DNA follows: TGCGCCAGCAGCTTGGGCTCTAGCGGACAAGAGACCCAGTACTTC.

The CDR3: CASSDEAATGANVLTF. As DNA, the CDR3 is TGCGCCAGCAGCGACGAGGCGGCTACTGGGGCCAACGTCCTGACTTTC. The chain carries TRBV5-1 and TRBJ2-6; no reliable D call. The V and J ends lost 4 bases and 2 bases respectively, with 13 bases between them. In germline, CDR1 is SGHRS, CDR2 YFSETQ. The CDR3 is 16 residues long.

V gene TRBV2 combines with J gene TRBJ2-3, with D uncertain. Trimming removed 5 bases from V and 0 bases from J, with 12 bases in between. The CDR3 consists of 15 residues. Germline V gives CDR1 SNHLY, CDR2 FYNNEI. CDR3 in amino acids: CASSFLSTSTDTQYF. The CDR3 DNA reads TGTGCCAGCAGTTTCTTATCTACTAGCACAGATACGCAGTATTTT.

DNA of the CDR3: TGCGCCAGCAGCCAACAGGGACCCAGCACAGATACGCAGTATTTT. Protein product: CASSQQGPSTDTQYF. This chain uses TRBV4-3 with TRBJ2-3; D could derive from TRBD1 or TRBD2 (5 bases each). The CDR3 loop spans 15 amino acids. CDR1 LGHNA and CDR2 YSLEER come from the germline V gene. Trimming took off 2 bases at V and 0 bases at J, with 9 bases between the two ends.

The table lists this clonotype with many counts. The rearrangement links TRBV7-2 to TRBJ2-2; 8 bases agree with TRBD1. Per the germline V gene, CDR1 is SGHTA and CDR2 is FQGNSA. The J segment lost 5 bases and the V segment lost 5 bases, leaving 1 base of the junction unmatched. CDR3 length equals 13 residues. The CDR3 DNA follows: TGTGCCAGCAGCCACAGGGGGACCGGGGAGCTGTTTTTT. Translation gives CASSHRGTGELFF.

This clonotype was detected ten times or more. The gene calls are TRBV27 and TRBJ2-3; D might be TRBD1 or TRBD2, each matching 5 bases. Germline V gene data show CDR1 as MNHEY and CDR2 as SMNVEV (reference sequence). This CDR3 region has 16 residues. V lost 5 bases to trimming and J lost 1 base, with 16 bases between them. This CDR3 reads CASSPRARGGTDTQYF. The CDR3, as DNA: TGTGCCAGCAGTCCACGGGCTAGAGGGGGCACAGATACGCAGTATTTT.

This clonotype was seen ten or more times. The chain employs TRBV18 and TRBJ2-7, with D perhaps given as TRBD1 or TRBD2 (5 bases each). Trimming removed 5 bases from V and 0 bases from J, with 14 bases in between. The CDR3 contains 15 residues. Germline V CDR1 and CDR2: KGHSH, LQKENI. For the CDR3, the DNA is TGTGCCAGCTCAATCCGGGACGCAGCCTCCTACGAGCAGTACTTC. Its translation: CASSIRDAASYEQYF.

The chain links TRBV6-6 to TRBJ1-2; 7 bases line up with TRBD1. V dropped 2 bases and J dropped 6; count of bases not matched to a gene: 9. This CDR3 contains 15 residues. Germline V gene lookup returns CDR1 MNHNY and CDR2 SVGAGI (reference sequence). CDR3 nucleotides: TGTGCCAGCAGTTACGCCCCAGGGGGGCGGGATGGCTACACCTTC. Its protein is CASSYAPGGRDGYTF.

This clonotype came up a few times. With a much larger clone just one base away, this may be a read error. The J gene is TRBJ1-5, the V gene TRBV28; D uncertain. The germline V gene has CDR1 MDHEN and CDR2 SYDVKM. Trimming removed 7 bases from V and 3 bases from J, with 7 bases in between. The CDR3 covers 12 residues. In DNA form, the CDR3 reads TGTGCCAGCAACCAGGACAATCAGCCCCAGCATTTT. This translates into CASNQDNQPQHF.

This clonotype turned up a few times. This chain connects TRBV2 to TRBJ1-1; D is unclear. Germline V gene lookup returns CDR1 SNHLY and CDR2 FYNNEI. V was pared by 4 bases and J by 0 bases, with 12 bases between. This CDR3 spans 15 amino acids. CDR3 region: CASSAIGPMNTEAFF. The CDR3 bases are TGTGCCAGCAGTGCTATCGGTCCCATGAACACTGAAGCTTTCTTT. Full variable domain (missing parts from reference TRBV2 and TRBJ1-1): EPEVTQTPSHQVTQMGQEVILRCVPISNHLYFYWYRQILGQKVEFLVSFYNNEISEKSEIFDDQFSVERPDGSNFTLKIRSTKLEDSAMYFCASSAIGPMNTEAFFGQGTRLTVV.

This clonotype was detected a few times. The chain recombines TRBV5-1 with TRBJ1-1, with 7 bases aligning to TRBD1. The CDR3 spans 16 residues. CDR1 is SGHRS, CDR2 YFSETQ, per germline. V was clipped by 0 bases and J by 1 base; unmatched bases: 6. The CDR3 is CASSLGQGFTNTEAFF. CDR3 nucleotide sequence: TGCGCCAGCAGCTTGGGACAGGGATTTACGAACACTGAAGCTTTCTTT. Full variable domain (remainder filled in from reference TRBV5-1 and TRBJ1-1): KAGVTQTPRYLIKTRGQQVTLSCSPISGHRSVSWYQQTPGQGLQFLFEYFSETQRNKGNFPGRFSGRQFSNSRSEMNVSTLELGDSALYLCASSLGQGFTNTEAFFGQGTRLTVV.